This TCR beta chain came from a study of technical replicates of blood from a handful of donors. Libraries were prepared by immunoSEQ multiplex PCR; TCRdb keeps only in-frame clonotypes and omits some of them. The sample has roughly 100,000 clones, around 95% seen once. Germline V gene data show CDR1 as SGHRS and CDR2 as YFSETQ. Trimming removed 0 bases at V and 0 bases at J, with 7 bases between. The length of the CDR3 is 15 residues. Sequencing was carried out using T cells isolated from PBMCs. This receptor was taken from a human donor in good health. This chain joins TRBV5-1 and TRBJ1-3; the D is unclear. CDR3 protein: CASSLAGLSGNTIYF. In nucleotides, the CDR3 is TGCGCCAGCAGCTTGGCTGGGCTCTCTGGAAACACCATATATTTT. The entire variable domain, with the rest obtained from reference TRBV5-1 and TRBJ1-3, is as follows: KAGVTQTPRYLIKTRGQQVTLSCSPISGHRSVSWYQQTPGQGLQFLFEYFSETQRNKGNFPGRFSGRQFSNSRSEMNVSTLELGDSALYLCASSLAGLSGNTIYFGEGSWLTVV.